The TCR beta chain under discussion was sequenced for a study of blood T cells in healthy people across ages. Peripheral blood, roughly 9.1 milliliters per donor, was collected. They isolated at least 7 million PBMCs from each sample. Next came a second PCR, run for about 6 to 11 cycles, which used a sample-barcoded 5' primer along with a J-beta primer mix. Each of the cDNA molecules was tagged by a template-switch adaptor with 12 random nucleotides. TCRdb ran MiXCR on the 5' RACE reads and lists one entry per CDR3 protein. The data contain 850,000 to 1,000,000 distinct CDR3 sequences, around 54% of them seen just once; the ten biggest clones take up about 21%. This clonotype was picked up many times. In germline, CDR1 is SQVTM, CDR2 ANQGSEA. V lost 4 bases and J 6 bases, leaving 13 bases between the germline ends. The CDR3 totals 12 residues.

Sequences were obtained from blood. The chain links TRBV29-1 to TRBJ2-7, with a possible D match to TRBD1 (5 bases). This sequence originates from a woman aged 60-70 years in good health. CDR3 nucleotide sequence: TGCAGCGTTGGACCAGGGTGGTCCGAGCAGTACTTC. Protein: CSVGPGWSEQYF.